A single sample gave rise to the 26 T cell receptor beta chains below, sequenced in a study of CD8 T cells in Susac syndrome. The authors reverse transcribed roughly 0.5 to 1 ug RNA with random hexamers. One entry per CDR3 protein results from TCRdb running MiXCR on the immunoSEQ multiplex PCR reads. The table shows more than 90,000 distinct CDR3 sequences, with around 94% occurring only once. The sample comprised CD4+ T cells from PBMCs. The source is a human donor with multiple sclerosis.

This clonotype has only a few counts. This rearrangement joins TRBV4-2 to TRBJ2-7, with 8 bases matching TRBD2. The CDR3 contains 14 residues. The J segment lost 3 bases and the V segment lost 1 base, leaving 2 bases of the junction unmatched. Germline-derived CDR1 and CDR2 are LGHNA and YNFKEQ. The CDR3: CASSQALAGYEQYF. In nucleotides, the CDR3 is TGTGCCAGCAGCCAAGCTCTAGCGGGCTACGAGCAGTACTTC.

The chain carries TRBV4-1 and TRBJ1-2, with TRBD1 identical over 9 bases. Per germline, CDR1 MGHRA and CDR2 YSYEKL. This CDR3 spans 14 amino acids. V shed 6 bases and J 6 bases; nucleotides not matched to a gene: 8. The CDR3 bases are TGCGCCAGCAGTCCTCCGGGACAGGGACATGGCTACACCTTC. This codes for CASSPPGQGHGYTF.

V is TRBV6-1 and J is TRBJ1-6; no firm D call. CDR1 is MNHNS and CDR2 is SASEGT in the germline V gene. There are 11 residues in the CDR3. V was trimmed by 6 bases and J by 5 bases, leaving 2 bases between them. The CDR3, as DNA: TGTGCCAGCAGAAATAATTCACCCCTCCACTTT. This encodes CASRNNSPLHF.

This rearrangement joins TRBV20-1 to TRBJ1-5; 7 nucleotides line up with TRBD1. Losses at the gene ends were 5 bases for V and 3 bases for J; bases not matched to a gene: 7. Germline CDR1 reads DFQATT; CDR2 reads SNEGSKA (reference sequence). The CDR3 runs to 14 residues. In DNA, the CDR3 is TGCAGTGCTGTTCTTACAGGGGACAATCAGCCCCAGCATTTT. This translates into CSAVLTGDNQPQHF.

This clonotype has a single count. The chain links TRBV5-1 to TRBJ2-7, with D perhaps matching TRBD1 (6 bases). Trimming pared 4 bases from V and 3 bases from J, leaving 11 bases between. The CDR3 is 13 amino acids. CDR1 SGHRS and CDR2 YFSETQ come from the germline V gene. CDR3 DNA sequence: TGCGCCAGCAGCGATCTGACAGGCTACGAGCAGTACTTC. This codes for CASSDLTGYEQYF.

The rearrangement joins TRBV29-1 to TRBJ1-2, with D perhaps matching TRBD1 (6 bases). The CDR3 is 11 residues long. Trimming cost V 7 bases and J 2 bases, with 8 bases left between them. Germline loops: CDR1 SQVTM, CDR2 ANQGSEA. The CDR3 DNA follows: TGCAGCGCTGGACAGAACTATGGCTACACCTTC. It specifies CSAGQNYGYTF.

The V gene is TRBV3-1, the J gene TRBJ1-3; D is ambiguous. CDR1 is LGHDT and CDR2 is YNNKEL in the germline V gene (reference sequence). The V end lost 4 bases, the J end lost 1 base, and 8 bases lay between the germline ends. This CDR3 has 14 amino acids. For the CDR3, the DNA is TGTGCCAGCAGCCGCCCGGAATCTGGAAACACCATATATTTT. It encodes CASSRPESGNTIYF.

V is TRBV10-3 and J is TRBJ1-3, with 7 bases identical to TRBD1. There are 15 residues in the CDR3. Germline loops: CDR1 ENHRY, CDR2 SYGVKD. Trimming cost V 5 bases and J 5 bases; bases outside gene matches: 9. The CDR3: CAISTQQGRRNTIYF. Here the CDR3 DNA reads TGTGCCATCAGTACCCAACAGGGGCGGAGAAACACCATATATTTT.

The CDR3 spells CASSPPLAGSGANVLTF. CDR3 DNA: TGCGCCAGCAGCCCTCCGTTGGCGGGTTCTGGGGCCAACGTCCTGACTTTC. The chain employs TRBV5-1 and TRBJ2-6, with TRBD2 as a possible D gene (5 bases). V was pared by 4 bases and J by 1 base, with 15 bases between. Germline V gene data show CDR1 as SGHRS and CDR2 as YFSETQ. This CDR3 is built from 17 residues.

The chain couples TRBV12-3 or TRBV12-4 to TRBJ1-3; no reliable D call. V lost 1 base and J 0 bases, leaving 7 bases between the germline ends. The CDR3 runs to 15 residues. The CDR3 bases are TGTGCCAGCAGTTTAGGTCCGGCCTCTGGAAACACCATATATTTT. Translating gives CASSLGPASGNTIYF.

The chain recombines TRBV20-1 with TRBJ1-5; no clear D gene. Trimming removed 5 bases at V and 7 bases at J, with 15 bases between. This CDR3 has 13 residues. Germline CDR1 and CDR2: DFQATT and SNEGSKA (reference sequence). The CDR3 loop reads CSAWSNSNQPQHF. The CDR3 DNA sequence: TGCAGTGCTTGGAGCAATTCAAACCAGCCCCAGCATTTT.

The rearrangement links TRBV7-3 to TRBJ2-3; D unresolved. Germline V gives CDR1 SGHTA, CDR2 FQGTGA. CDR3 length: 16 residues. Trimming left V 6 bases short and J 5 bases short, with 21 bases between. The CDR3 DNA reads TGTGCCAGCAGTCCTGGACGGCTAGGTTCGGGAGATACGCAGTATTTT. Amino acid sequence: CASSPGRLGSGDTQYF.

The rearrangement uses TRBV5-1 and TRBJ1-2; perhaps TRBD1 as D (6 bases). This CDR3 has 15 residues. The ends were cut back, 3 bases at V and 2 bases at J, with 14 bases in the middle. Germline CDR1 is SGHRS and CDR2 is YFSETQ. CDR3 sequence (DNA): TGCGCCAGCAGCTCCCAGGGGTTGGGGAACTATGGCTACACCTTC. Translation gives CASSSQGLGNYGYTF.

CDR3 bases: TGCGCCAGCAGTGAGCCGTGGGGCGCAAGGACTGAAGCTTTCTTT. This codes for CASSEPWGARTEAFF. The rearrangement joins TRBV23-1 to TRBJ1-1; perhaps TRBD1 as D (5 bases). TRBV23-1 is given ORF status, its function remaining uncertain. Trimming removed 5 bases at V and 5 bases at J, with 18 bases between. This CDR3 has 15 amino acids.

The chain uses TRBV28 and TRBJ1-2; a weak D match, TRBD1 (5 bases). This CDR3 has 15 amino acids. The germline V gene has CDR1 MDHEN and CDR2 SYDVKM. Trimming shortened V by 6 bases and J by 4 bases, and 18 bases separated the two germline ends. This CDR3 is CASRAEGRWVYGYTF. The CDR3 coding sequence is TGTGCCAGCAGGGCCGAGGGGCGTTGGGTCTATGGCTACACCTTC.

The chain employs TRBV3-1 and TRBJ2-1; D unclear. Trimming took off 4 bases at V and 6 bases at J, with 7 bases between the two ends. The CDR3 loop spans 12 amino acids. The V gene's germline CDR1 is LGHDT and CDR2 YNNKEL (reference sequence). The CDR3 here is CASSPQFNEQFF. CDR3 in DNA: TGTGCCAGCAGCCCACAGTTCAATGAGCAGTTCTTC.

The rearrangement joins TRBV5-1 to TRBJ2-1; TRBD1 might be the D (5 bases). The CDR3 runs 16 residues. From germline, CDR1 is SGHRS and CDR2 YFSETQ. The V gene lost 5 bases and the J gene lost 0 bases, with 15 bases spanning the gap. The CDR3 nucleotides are TGCGCCAGCAGGGATACACAGGCTAGCTCCTACAATGAGCAGTTCTTC. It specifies CASRDTQASSYNEQFF.

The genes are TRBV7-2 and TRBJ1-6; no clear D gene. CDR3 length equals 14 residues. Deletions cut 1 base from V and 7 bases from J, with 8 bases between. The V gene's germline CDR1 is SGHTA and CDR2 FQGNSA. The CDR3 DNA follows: TGTGCCAGCAGCTTAGTTGCCCCGAATTCACCCCTCCACTTT. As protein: CASSLVAPNSPLHF.

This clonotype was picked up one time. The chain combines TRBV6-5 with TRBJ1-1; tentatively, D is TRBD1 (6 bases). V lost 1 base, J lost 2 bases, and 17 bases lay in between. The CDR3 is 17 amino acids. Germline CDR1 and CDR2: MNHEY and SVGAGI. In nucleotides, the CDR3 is TGTGCCAGCAGTTACTGGGGGGGGGCGTCGGGAAACACTGAAGCTTTCTTT. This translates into CASSYWGGASGNTEAFF.

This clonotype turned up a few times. The chain's CDR3 is CASSSGTDYGYTF. The CDR3, as DNA: TGTGCCAGCAGCTCCGGGACCGATTATGGCTACACCTTC. The chain is built from TRBV6-6 and TRBJ1-2; D is perhaps TRBD1 (5 bases). With 6 bases removed from V and 5 bases from J, the gap between germline ends came to 13 bases. The CDR3 is 13 residues long. Germline V gene lookup returns CDR1 MNHNY and CDR2 SVGAGI (reference sequence).

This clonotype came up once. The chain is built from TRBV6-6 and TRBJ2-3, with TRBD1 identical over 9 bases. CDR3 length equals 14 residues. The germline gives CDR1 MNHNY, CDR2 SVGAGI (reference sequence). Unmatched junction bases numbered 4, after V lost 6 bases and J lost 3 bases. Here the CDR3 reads CASSHRGRTDTQYF. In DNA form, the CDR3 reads TGTGCCAGCAGCCACAGGGGGCGGACAGATACGCAGTATTTT.

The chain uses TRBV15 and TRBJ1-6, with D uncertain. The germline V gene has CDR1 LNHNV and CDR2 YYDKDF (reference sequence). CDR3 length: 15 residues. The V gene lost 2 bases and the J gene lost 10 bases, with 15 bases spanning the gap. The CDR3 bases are TGTGCCACCAGCAGATCTGGACGGCTCCCCTCACCCCTCCACTTT. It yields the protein CATSRSGRLPSPLHF.

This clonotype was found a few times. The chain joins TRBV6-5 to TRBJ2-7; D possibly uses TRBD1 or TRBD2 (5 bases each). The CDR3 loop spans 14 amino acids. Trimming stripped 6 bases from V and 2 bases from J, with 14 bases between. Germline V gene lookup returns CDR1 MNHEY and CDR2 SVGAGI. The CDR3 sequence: CASRPGRTTYEQYF. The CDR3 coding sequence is TGTGCCAGCAGGCCGGGACGGACAACCTACGAGCAGTACTTC.

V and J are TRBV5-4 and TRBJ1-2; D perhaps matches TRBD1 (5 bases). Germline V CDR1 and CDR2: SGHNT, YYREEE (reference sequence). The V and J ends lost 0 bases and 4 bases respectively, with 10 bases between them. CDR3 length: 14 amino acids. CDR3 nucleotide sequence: TGTGCCAGCAGCTTGGAGGTGCAGGGCTATGGCTACACCTTC. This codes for CASSLEVQGYGYTF.

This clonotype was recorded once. The DNA for the CDR3 is TGCAGTGCTAGAGGGTTTGGTAATTCCTACGAGCAGTACTTC. It codes for CSARGFGNSYEQYF. The chain is built from TRBV20-1 and TRBJ2-7; D gene ambiguous. From germline, CDR1 is DFQATT and CDR2 SNEGSKA (reference sequence). The CDR3 is 14 residues long. The ends were cut back, 1 base at V and 1 base at J, with 11 bases in the middle.

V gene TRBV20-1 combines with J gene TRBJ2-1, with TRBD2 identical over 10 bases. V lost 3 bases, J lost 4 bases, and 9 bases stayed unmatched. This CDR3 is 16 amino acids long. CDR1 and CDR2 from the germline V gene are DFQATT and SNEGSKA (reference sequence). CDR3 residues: CSARSASGGDYNEQFF. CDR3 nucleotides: TGCAGTGCTAGGTCGGCTAGCGGGGGTGATTACAATGAGCAGTTCTTC.